The source of this T cell receptor (beta chain) is a study of PD-1 blockade in classical Hodgkin lymphoma. Produced via immunoSEQ multiplex PCR; TCRdb's table is partial and in-frame only. The data contain over 75,000 clones, 90% of them singletons. Specified time point: cycle 4 day 1 (C4D1), after 6 weeks of nivolumab. Each patient relapsed following autologous stem cell transplantation, and prior brentuximab vedotin exposure differed. The CDR3 length is 13 residues. Trimming stripped 5 bases from V and 5 bases from J, with 16 bases between. The germline V gene has CDR1 SQVTM and CDR2 ANQGSEA. The chain couples TRBV29-1 to TRBJ2-7; the D gene is possibly TRBD2 (6 bases). This receptor was taken from a human donor with classical Hodgkin lymphoma. The specimen was peripheral blood mononuclear cells (PBMCs), collected before the fourth cycle of nivolumab. CDR3 sequence reads: CSVSSGGIDEQYF. The CDR3 DNA reads as TGCAGCGTTTCCTCCGGGGGTATCGACGAGCAGTACTTC.